The source of this T cell receptor beta chain is a study of T cells after yellow fever vaccination. This clonotype was detected many times. TCRdb reprocessed the 5' RACE reads via MiXCR and lists one record per CDR3 protein. The sample comprises about 340,000 distinct CDR3 sequences, roughly 9.4% of which are singletons, and roughly 18% rests with the top ten. The CDR3 extends over 17 amino acids. Deletions cut 7 bases from V and 0 bases from J, with 22 bases between. This receptor was obtained from a man younger than 30 who received the YFV17D yellow fever vaccine. This specimen consisted of PBMCs, obtained on the day of the first yellow fever vaccination. The chain employs TRBV12-3 or TRBV12-4 and TRBJ2-7; the D gene is possibly TRBD2 (5 bases). The CDR3 region has the DNA TGTGCCAGCACCCAGGTGAGGGAGTACGGTACCTCCTACGAGCAGTACTTC. Its protein product is CASTQVREYGTSYEQYF.